One T cell receptor beta chain is described in this entry. Its antigen is unidentified. This sample stems from a study of cytomegalovirus exposure and HLA in healthy donors. General study results and limits: Earlier analysis yielded a pattern in which most TCR beta V segments were productive about 90% or about 30% of the time.

Between the trimmed V and J ends, which lost 4 bases and 3 bases, there was a span of 14 bases. Germline V CDR1 and CDR2: SGHVS, FNYEAQ. The CDR3 sequence is 15 residues long. Both 60 Vbeta primers and 13 Jbeta primers went into the PCR. The data were produced by immunoSEQ multiplex PCR, yet TCRdb's version contains in-frame clones alone and is incomplete. The sample data list some 110,000 clones. This receptor was obtained from a man aged 30 to 39 in good health and CMV-seronegative. The specimen sequenced was PBMCs. The V and J genes are TRBV7-6 and TRBJ2-3; D unresolved. The CDR3 DNA follows: TGTGCCAGCAGCTCGAGTCCTCTACAGACAGATACGCAGTATTTT. This codes for CASSSSPLQTDTQYF.